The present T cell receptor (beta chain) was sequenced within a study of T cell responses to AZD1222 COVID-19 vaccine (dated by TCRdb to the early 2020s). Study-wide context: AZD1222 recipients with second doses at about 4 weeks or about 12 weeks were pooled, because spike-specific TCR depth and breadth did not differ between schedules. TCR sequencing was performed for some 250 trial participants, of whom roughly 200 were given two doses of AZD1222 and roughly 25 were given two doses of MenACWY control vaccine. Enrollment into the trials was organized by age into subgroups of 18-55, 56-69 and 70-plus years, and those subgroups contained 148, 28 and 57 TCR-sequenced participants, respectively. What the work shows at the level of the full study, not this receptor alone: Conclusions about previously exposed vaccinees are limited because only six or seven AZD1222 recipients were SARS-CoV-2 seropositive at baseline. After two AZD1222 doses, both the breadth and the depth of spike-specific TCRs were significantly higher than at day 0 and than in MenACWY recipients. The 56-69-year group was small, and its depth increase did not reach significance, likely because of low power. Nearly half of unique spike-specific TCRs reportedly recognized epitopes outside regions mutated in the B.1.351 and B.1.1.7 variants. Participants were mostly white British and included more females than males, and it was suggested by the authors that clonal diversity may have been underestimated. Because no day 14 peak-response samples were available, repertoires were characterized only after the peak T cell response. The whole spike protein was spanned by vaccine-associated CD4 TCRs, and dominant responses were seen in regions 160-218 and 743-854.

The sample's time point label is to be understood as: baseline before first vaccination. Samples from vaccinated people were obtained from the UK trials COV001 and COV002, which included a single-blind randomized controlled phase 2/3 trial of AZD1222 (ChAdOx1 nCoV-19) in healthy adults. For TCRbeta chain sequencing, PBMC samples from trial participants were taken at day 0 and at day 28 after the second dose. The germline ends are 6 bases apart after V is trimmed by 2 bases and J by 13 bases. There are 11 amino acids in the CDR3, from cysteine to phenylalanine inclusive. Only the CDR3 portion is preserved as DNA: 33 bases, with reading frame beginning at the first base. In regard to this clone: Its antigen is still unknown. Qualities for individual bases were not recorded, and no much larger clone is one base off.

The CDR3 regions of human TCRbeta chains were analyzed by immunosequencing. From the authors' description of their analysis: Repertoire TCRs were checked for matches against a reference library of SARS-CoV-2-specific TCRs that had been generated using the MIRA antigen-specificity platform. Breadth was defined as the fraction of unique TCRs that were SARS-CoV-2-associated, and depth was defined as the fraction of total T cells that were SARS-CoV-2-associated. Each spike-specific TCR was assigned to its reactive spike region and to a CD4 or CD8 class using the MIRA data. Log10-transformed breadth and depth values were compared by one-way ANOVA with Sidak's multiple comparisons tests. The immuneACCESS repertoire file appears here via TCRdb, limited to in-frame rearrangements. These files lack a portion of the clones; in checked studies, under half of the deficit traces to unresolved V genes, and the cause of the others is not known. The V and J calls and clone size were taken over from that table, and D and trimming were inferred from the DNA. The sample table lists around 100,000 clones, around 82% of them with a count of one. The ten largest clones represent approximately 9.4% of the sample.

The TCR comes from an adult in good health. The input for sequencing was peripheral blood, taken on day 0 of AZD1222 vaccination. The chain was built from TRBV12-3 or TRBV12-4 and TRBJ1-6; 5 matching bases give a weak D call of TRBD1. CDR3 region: CASSLWGPLHF. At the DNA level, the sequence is TGTGCCAGCAGTTTATGGGGGCCCCTCCACTTT.